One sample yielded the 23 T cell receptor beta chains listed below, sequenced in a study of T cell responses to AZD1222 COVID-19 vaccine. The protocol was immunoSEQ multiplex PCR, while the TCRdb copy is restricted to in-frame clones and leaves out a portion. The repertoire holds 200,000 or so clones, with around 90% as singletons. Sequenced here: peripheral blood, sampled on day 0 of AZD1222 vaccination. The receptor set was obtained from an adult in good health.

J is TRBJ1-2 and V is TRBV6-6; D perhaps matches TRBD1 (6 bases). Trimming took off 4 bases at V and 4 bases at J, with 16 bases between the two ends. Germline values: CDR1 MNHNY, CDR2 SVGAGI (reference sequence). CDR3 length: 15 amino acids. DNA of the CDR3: TGTGCCAGCAGTTTCCTTGGACAGACTACCTATGGCTACACCTTC. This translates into CASSFLGQTTYGYTF.

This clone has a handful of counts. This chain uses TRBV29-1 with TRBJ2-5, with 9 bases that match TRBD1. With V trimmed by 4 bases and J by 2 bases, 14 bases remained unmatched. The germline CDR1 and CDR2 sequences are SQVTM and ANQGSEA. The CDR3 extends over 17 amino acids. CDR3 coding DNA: TGCAGCGTTGCGGGCCGGGGGACAGGGTCACGGCAAGAGACCCAGTACTTC. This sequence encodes CSVAGRGTGSRQETQYF.

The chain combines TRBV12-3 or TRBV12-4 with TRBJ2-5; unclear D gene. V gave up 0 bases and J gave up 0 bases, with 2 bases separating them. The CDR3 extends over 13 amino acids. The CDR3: CASSLAYQETQYF. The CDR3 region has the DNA TGTGCCAGCAGTTTAGCGTACCAAGAGACCCAGTACTTC.

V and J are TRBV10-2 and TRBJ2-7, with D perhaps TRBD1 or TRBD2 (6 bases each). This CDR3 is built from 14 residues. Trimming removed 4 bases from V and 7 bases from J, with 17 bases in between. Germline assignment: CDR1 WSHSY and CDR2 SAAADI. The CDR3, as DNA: TGCGCCAGCAGTGTTTCCCCGGGGGCGCGGGAGCAGTACTTC. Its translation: CASSVSPGAREQYF.

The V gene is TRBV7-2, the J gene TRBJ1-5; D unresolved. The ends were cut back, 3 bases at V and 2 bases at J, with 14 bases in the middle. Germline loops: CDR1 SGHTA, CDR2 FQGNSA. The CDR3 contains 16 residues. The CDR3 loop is CASSFEASRGNQPQHF. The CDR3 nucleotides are TGTGCCAGCAGCTTCGAGGCATCGCGCGGCAATCAGCCCCAGCATTTT.

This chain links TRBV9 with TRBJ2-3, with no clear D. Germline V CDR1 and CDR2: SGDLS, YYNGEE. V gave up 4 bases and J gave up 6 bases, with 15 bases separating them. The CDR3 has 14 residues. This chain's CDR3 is CASSPEISFDTQYF. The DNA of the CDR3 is TGTGCCAGCAGCCCGGAGATTTCATTCGATACGCAGTATTTT.

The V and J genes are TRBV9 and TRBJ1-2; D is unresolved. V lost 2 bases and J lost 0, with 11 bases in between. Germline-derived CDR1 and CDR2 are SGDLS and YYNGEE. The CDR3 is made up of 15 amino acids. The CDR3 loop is CASSVLGFTNYGYTF. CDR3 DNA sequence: TGTGCCAGCAGCGTCCTTGGATTCACTAACTATGGCTACACCTTC.

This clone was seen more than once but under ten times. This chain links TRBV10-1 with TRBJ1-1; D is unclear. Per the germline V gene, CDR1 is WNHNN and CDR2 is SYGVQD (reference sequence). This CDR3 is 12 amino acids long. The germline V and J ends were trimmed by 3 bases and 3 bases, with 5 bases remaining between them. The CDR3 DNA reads TGCGCCAGCAGTGACGGTTACACTGAAGCTTTCTTT. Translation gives CASSDGYTEAFF.

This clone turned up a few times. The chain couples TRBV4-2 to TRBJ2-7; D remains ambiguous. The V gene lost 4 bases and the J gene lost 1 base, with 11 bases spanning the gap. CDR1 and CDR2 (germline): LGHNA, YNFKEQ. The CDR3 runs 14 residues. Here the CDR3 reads CASSPSDGSYEQYF. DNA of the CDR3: TGTGCCAGCAGCCCTTCGGACGGGTCCTACGAGCAGTACTTC.

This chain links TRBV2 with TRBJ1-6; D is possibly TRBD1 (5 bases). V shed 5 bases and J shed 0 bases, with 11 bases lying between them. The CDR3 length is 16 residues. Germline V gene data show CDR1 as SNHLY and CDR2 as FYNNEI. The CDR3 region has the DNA TGTGCCAGCAGTCGACACAGGAGCTCCTATAATTCACCCCTCCACTTT. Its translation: CASSRHRSSYNSPLHF.

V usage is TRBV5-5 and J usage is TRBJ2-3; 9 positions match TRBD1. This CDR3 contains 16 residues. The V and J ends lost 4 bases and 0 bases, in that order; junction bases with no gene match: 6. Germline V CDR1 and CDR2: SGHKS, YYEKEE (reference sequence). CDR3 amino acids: CASSPGQGMSTDTQYF. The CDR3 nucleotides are TGTGCCAGCAGCCCCGGACAGGGGATGAGCACAGATACGCAGTATTTT.

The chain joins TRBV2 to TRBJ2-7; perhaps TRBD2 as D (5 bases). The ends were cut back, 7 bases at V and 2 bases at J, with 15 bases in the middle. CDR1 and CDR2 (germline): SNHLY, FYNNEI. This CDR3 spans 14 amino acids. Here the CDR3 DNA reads TGTGCCAGCAAACGGTCGGGGAATGCCTACGAGCAGTACTTC. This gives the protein CASKRSGNAYEQYF.

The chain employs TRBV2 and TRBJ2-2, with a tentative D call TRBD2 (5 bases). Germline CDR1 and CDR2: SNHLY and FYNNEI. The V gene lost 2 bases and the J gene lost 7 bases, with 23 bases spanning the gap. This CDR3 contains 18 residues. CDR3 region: CASSESGWELDLLGELFF. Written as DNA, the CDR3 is TGTGCCAGCAGTGAATCCGGTTGGGAGCTCGATCTTCTCGGGGAGCTGTTTTTT.

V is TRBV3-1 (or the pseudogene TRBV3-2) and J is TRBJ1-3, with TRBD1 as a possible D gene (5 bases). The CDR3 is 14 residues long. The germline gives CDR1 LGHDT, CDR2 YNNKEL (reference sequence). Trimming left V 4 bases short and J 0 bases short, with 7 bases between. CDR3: CASSRGYSGNTIYF. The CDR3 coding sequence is TGTGCCAGCAGCCGGGGCTACTCTGGAAACACCATATATTTT.

The DNA of the CDR3 is TGTGCCAGCAGTTTGACTCAGGGGGCCGGATCGGTGAATCAGCCCCAGCATTTT. Translated, it gives CASSLTQGAGSVNQPQHF. This chain connects TRBV6-2 or TRBV6-3 to TRBJ1-5, with 8 bases aligning to TRBD1. V was clipped by 4 bases and J by 4 bases; unmatched bases: 15. The CDR3 has 18 residues. Germline loops: CDR1 MNHEY, CDR2 SVGEGT.

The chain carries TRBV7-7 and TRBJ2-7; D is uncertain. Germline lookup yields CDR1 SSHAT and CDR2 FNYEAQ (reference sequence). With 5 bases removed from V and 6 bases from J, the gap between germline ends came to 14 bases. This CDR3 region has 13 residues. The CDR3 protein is CASSPETIGEQYF. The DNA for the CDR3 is TGTGCCAGCAGCCCAGAGACAATCGGCGAGCAGTACTTC.

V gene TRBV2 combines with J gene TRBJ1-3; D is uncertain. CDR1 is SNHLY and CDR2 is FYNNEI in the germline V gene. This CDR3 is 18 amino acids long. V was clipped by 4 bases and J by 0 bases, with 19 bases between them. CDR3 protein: CASSGPASEEISGNTIYF. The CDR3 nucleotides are TGTGCCAGCAGTGGACCGGCCTCGGAGGAAATCTCTGGAAACACCATATATTTT.

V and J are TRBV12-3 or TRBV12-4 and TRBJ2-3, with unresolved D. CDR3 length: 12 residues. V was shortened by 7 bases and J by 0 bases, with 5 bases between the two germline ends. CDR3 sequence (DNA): TGTGCCAGCACCTCTAGCACAGATACGCAGTATTTT. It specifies CASTSSTDTQYF.

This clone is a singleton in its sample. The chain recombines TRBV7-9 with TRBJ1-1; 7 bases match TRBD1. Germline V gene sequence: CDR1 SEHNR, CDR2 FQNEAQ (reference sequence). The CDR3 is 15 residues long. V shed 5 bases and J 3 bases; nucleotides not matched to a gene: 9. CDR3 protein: CASSPGDRADTEAFF. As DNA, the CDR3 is TGTGCCAGCAGCCCAGGAGACAGGGCGGACACTGAAGCTTTCTTT.

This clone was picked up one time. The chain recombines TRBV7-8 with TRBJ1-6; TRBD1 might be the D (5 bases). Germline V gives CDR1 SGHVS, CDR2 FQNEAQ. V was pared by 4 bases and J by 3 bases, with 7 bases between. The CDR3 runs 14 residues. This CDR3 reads CASSSRDYNSPLHF. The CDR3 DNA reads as TGTGCCAGCAGCTCCAGGGACTATAATTCACCCCTCCACTTT.

The CDR3 region has the DNA TGCGCCAGCAGCTTTCCGGGACAGGGGTCAGATACGCAGTATTTT. It is translated as CASSFPGQGSDTQYF. The rearrangement joins TRBV5-1 to TRBJ2-3; 10 bases fit TRBD1. The CDR3 runs 15 residues. Per germline, CDR1 SGHRS and CDR2 YFSETQ. Trimming at V came to 2 bases and at J to 4 bases, leaving 4 bases not matched to a gene. The whole variable domain, remainder taken from reference TRBV5-1 and TRBJ2-3, is KAGVTQTPRYLIKTRGQQVTLSCSPISGHRSVSWYQQTPGQGLQFLFEYFSETQRNKGNFPGRFSGRQFSNSRSEMNVSTLELGDSALYLCASSFPGQGSDTQYFGPGTRLTVL.

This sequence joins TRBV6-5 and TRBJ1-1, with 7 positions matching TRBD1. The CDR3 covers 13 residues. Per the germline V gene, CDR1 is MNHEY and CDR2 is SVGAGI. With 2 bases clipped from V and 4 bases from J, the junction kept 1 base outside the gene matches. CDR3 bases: TGTGCCAGCAGTTACACAGGGGTCACTGAAGCTTTCTTT. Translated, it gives CASSYTGVTEAFF.

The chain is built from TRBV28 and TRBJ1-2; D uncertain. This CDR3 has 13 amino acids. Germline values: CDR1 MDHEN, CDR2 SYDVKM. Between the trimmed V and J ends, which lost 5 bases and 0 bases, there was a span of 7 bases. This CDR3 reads CASSPHTNYGYTF. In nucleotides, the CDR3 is TGTGCCAGCAGTCCCCATACTAACTATGGCTACACCTTC.